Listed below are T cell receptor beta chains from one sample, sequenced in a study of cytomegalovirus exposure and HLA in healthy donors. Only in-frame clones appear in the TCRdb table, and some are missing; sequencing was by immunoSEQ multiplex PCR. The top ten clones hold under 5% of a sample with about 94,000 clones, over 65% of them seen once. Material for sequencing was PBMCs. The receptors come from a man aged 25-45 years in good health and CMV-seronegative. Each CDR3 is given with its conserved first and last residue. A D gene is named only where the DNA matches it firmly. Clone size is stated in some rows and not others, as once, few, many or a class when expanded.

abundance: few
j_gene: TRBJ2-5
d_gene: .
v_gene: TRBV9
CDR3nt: TGTGCCAGCAGCGTAGCCAGGGTCGCAGAGACCCAGTACTTC
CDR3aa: CASSVARVAETQYF

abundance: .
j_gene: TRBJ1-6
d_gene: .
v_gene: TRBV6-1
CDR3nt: TGTGCCAGCAGTGAATCGCAGGAGGGTTTTTCACCCCTCCACTTT
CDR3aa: CASSESQEGFSPLHF

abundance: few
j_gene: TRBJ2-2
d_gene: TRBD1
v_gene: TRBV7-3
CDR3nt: TGTGCCAGCAGCTCGTCGGGACAGAGCACCGGGGAGCTGTTTTTT
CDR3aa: CASSSSGQSTGELFF

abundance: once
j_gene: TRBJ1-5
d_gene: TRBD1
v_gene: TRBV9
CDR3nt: TGTGCCAGCAGCGTAGAGGGGGCCGGCAATCAGCCCCAGCATTTT
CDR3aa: CASSVEGAGNQPQHF

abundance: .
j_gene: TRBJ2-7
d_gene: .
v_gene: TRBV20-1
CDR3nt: TGCAGTGCCCGACTCCCCTACGAGCAGTACTTC
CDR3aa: CSARLPYEQYF

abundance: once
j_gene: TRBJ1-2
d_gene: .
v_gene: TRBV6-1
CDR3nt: TGTGCCAGTCTCCAGGAAGACTATGGCTACACCTTC
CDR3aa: CASLQEDYGYTF

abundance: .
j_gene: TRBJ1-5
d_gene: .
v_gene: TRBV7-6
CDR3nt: TGTGCCAGCAGCCCCGAACCGGGACAGCCCCAGCATTTT
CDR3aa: CASSPEPGQPQHF

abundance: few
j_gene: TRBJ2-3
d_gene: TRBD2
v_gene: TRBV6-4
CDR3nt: TGTGCCAGCAGTGACGGTGCGGGGGGGCCGGGCACAGATACGCAGTATTTT
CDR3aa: CASSDGAGGPGTDTQYF

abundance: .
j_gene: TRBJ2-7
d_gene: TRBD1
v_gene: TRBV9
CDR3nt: TGTGCCAGCAGCCGTAGGGGGACAGGGAACGCCTACGAGCAGTACTTC
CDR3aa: CASSRRGTGNAYEQYF

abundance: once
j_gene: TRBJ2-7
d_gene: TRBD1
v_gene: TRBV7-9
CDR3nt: TGTTCCAGCAGCTTAGACAGGGGTCCCTCCTACGAGCAGTACTTC
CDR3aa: CSSSLDRGPSYEQYF

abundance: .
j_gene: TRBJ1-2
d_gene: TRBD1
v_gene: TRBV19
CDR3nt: TGTGCCAGTAGTAATTTCGGGACAGCCTATGGCTACACCTTC
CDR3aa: CASSNFGTAYGYTF

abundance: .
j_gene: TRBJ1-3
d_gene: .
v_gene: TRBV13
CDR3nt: TGTGCCAGCAGCTCCGAAAACCTAGAGAGACCTGGAAACACCATATATTTT
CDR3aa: CASSSENLERPGNTIYF

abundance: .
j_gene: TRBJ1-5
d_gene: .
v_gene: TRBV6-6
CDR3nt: TGTGCCAGCCGCGGGGGGTCGATATCTCAGCCCCAGCATTTT
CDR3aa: CASRGGSISQPQHF

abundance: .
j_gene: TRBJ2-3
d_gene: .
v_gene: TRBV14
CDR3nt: TGTGCCAGCAGCCATCCCGGGAGCGGCACAGATACGCAGTATTTT
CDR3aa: CASSHPGSGTDTQYF

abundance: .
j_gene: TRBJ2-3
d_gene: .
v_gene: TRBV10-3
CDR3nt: TGTGCCATCAGTGACACTACCAAAACCACAGATACGCAGTATTTT
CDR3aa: CAISDTTKTTDTQYF

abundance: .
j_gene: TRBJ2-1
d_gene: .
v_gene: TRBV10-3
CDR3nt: TGTGCCATCAGTGAGTCAGAAGGGGCCTACTACAATGAGCAGTTCTTC
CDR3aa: CAISESEGAYYNEQFF

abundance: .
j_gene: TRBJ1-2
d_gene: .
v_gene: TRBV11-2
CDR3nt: TGTGCCAGCAGCTTAAATGAGGGTTCTGGCTACACCTTC
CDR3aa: CASSLNEGSGYTF

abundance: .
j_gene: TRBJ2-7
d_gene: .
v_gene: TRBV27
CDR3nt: TGTGCCAGCAGTCTTAGCGGAGACACCTACGAGCAGTACTTC
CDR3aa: CASSLSGDTYEQYF

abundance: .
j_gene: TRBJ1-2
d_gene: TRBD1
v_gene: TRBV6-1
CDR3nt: TGTGCCAGCAGTGAAGACCCCCGACAGGGTAGTGGCTACACCTTC
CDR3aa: CASSEDPRQGSGYTF

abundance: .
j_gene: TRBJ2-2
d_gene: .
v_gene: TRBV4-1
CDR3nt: TGCGCCAGCAGCCAAGTCGGGGACACCGGGGAGCTGTTTTTT
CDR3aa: CASSQVGDTGELFF

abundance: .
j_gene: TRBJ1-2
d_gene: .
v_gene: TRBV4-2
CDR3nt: TGTGCCAGCAGCCCAGGTGGGGGACAAGAAATTAACTATGGCTACACCTTC
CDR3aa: CASSPGGGQEINYGYTF

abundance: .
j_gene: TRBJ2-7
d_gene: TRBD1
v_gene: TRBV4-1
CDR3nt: TGCGCCAGCAGCCACTTGGGATCCGGGACAGGGGACTACGAGCAGTACTTC
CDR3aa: CASSHLGSGTGDYEQYF

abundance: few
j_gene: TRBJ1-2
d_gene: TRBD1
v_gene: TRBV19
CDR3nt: TGTGCCAGTAAACCCCGGACAGGTGATGGCTACACCTTC
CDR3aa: CASKPRTGDGYTF

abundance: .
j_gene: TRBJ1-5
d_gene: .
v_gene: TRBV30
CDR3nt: TGTGCCTGGAGTACCTATAGCAATCAGCCCCAGCATTTT
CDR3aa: CAWSTYSNQPQHF

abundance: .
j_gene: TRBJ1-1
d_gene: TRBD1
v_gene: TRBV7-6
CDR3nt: TGTGCCAGCTCCCCTCCGGGACAGGGGAACACTGAAGCTTTCTTT
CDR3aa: CASSPPGQGNTEAFF

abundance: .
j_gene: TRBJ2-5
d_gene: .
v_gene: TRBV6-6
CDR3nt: TGTGCCAGCAGTTACGCGGGGCACGAGACCCAGTACTTC
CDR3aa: CASSYAGHETQYF

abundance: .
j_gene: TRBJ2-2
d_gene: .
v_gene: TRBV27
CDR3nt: TGTGCCAGCAGTTTGCCGGGGGCCGGGGAGCTGTTTTTT
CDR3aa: CASSLPGAGELFF